These 2 T cell receptor beta chains came from one sample sequenced in a study of read filtering for tumor transcriptome and immune sequencing. This library used roughly 0.4 ug RNA and molecular barcoded adaptors spanning alpha/delta and beta/gamma chains. TCRdb ran MiXCR on the reads and lists one entry per CDR3 protein. The sample carries about 93,000 distinct CDR3 sequences, about 22% recorded once. The sequencing input was a population of CD138-negative cells sorted from bone marrow. These receptor sequences come from a donor aged 40 or older with multiple myeloma.

This clonotype was detected ten times or more. This sequence joins TRBV29-1 and TRBJ2-5, with 7 bases aligning to TRBD1. Per germline, CDR1 SQVTM and CDR2 ANQGSEA. The CDR3 spans 12 residues. J lost 4 bases, V lost 2 bases, and 1 base had no gene match. CDR3 DNA: TGCAGCGTTGAAAGGACAGGAGAGACCCAGTACTTC. It yields the protein CSVERTGETQYF.

The table lists this clonotype with a few counts. The chain carries TRBV29-1 and TRBJ2-4, with 9 bases fitting TRBD1. After removal of 1 base from V and 6 bases from J, the junction contained 4 bases not matched to a gene. From germline, CDR1 is SQVTM and CDR2 ANQGSEA. The CDR3 extends over 14 amino acids. CDR3 amino acids: CSVEAGQGRNIQYF. In nucleotides, the CDR3 is TGCAGCGTTGAAGCGGGACAGGGTCGAAACATTCAGTACTTC.